A single sample is the source of the 10 T cell receptor beta chains below, sequenced in a study of cytomegalovirus exposure and HLA in healthy donors. Generated by immunoSEQ multiplex PCR, the TCRdb table keeps only in-frame clones and is missing some. The table records some 120,000 clones, approximately 94% of them present only once. The specimen sequenced was PBMCs. All receptors derive from a woman aged 18-29 years in good health and CMV-seronegative.

The chain combines TRBV6-1 with TRBJ2-1, with TRBD2 identical over 7 bases. Germline CDR1 reads MNHNS; CDR2 reads SASEGT. CDR3 length: 15 amino acids. V was pared by 4 bases and J by 4 bases, with 7 bases of the junction left unmatched. This chain's CDR3 is CASSVIAGSYNEQFF. CDR3 in DNA: TGTGCCAGCAGTGTAATAGCGGGCTCTTACAATGAGCAGTTCTTC.

V is TRBV9 and J is TRBJ1-2; a possible D gene is TRBD1 (5 bases). Trimming stripped 0 bases from V and 3 bases from J, with 18 bases between. The CDR3 has 17 amino acids. CDR1 is SGDLS and CDR2 is YYNGEE in the germline V gene. The CDR3 DNA reads as TGTGCCAGCAGCGTAGAGTGGGACGGCCGGGGGGACTATGGCTACACCTTC. Its protein product is CASSVEWDGRGDYGYTF.

The chain couples TRBV5-4 to TRBJ2-7; TRBD2 matches 8 bases. The CDR3 sequence is 15 residues long. The germline gives CDR1 SGHNT, CDR2 YYREEE (reference sequence). V lost 5 bases and J lost 0; bases outside the gene matches: 7. CDR3 in amino acids: CASSSASGSSYEQYF. The DNA of the CDR3 is TGTGCCAGCAGTTCAGCCAGCGGGAGCTCCTACGAGCAGTACTTC.

The CDR3 here is CASKREGSRRKFF. The CDR3 DNA reads TGTGCCAGCAAGCGGGAGGGCTCGCGAAGGAAGTTCTTC. The chain links TRBV27 to TRBJ2-1, with TRBD2 identical over 10 bases. The ends lost 7 bases at V and 14 bases at J; junction bases unmatched: 11. The CDR3 runs to 13 residues. The germline CDR1 and CDR2 sequences are MNHEY and SMNVEV (reference sequence).

The V call is TRBV19, the J call TRBJ1-5; D uncertain. The V end was cut by 3 bases, the J end by 9 bases, with 12 bases between. CDR3 length: 13 residues. Germline lookup yields CDR1 LNHDA and CDR2 SQIVND (reference sequence). The CDR3 sequence is CASSMSPSGPQHF. The CDR3 DNA is TGTGCCAGTAGTATGTCCCCCTCAGGGCCCCAGCATTTT.

This chain joins TRBV11-2 and TRBJ1-5; 7 bases line up with TRBD1. The CDR3 has 12 amino acids. With V trimmed by 5 bases and J by 7 bases, 2 bases remained unmatched. Germline V gives CDR1 SGHAT, CDR2 FQNNGV. Here the CDR3 reads CASSHRGQPQHF. The CDR3 bases are TGTGCCAGCAGCCACAGGGGCCAGCCCCAGCATTTT.

Comment on this clone: One end of the junction is discordant with germline, which a read error may explain. The rearrangement links TRBV10-3 to TRBJ1-5; perhaps TRBD1 as D (6 bases). Germline V gene data show CDR1 as ENHRY and CDR2 as SYGVKD. This CDR3 comprises 17 residues. CDR3 amino acids: CATSGIGGGGSNQPQHF. The CDR3 bases are TGTGCCACCAGTGGCATTGGGGGCGGAGGTAGCAATCAGCCCCAGCATTTT.

The rearrangement links TRBV5-1 to TRBJ2-3, with 8 positions matching TRBD1. Germline assignment: CDR1 SGHRS and CDR2 YFSETQ. V trimming: 4 bases; J trimming: 1 base; junction bases outside the gene matches: 2. The length of the CDR3 is 14 residues. CDR3 region: CASSPDRGTDTQYF. The CDR3 nucleotides read TGCGCCAGCAGCCCGGACAGGGGCACAGATACGCAGTATTTT.

This chain uses TRBV19 with TRBJ1-2; a weak D match, TRBD1 (6 bases). The CDR3 sequence is 14 residues long. Between the trimmed V and J ends, which lost 3 bases and 6 bases, there was a span of 14 bases. The germline CDR1 and CDR2 sequences are LNHDA and SQIVND (reference sequence). The chain's CDR3 is CASSIAGALNGYTF. The CDR3 DNA follows: TGTGCCAGTAGTATCGCAGGGGCTCTTAATGGCTACACCTTC.

The chain couples TRBV29-1 to TRBJ1-3; no clear D gene. The CDR3 extends over 15 amino acids. Deletions cut 0 bases from V and 3 bases from J, with 12 bases between. The germline V gene has CDR1 SQVTM and CDR2 ANQGSEA. CDR3 region: CSVEDHFEGGNTIYF. For the CDR3, the DNA is TGCAGCGTTGAAGACCATTTTGAGGGTGGAAACACCATATATTTT.